The TCR beta chain under discussion was sequenced for a study of vaccination and CD4 T cells after COVID-19. Study-wide findings and caveats: Recorded median SARS-CoV-2-reactive clonotype numbers increased from approximately 21 to 38 without reaching significance.

V shed 1 base and J 2 bases; nucleotides not matched to a gene: 9. CDR3 size: 19 residues. CDR1 is MNHEY, CDR2 SVGAGI, per germline. Concerning this clonotype: The antigen remains undetermined.

An Oncomine TCR Beta short-read assay was used to sequence the DNA from cultured CD4+ T cells. TCRdb reprocessed the PCR reads via MiXCR and lists one record per CDR3 protein. Seen here are just over 2,500 distinct CDR3 sequences, 35% to 50% observed once, and the top ten hold under 45%. Treatment: roughly 10-day PBMC culture with coronavirus spike peptide pools or control peptides (ViraFEST assay). CD4+ T cells that came from the unexposed donor were collected before the COVID-19 pandemic (2011-2018). After expanding antigen-specific T cells with peptide pools, ViraFEST sequenced their TCRs. Sequenced sample: CD4+ T cells from blood, cultured in vitro. The chain employs TRBV6-5 and TRBJ2-2; TRBD2 matches 11 bases. This clonotype originated in a human donor in good health. CDR3 bases: TGTGCCAGCAGTTACTTATCTCTAGCGGGGGGTAAAAACACCGGGGAGCTGTTTTTT. Protein: CASSYLSLAGGKNTGELFF.